These T cell receptor beta chains were read from a single sample in a study of cytomegalovirus exposure and HLA in healthy donors. Only in-frame clones appear in the TCRdb table, and some are missing; sequencing was by immunoSEQ multiplex PCR. Of 150,000 to 200,000 clones in the sample, over 60% were seen once. The sequenced sample was PBMCs. Receptors originate from a woman aged 40 to 50 in good health and CMV-seronegative. Each CDR3 is given with its conserved first and last residue. The order of the fields is V gene, clone size, J gene, D gene, CDR3 protein, CDR3 DNA. D genes are given only for firm matches. Clone size, where shown, is once, few, many, or a class for clones that have expanded.

TRBV28	.	TRBJ2-1	.	CASSLNGGGNEQFF	TGTGCCAGCAGCCTCAACGGGGGAGGTAATGAGCAGTTCTTC
TRBV27	.	TRBJ2-1	.	CASSLTGVHNEQFF	TGTGCCAGCAGTTTAACGGGAGTACACAATGAGCAGTTCTTC
TRBV7-6	.	TRBJ2-3	.	CASSFTGFGDTQYF	TGTGCCAGCAGCTTTACAGGGTTTGGCGATACGCAGTATTTT
TRBV4-2	few	TRBJ1-5	TRBD1	CASSQGTGRRPQHF	TGTGCCAGCAGCCAAGGGACAGGGCGCCGGCCCCAGCATTTT
TRBV27	.	TRBJ2-7	.	CASSFSRESSYEQYF	TGTGCCAGCAGTTTCAGTCGTGAAAGCTCCTACGAGCAGTACTTC
TRBV28	.	TRBJ1-4	.	CASSLGPAGRGYNEKLFF	TGTGCCAGCAGTTTAGGGCCGGCCGGGCGGGGATATAATGAAAAACTGTTTTTT
TRBV15	.	TRBJ1-1	TRBD1	CATSRETGDYTEAFF	TGTGCCACCAGCAGAGAGACAGGGGACTACACTGAAGCTTTCTTT
TRBV5-6	.	TRBJ1-1	TRBD1	CASSALDRGHTEAFF	TGTGCCAGCAGCGCTCTCGACAGGGGGCACACTGAAGCTTTCTTT
TRBV5-1	.	TRBJ1-6	.	CASSLQTGGSPLHF	TGCGCCAGCAGCTTGCAGACCGGGGGTTCACCCCTCCACTTT
TRBV18	.	TRBJ1-1	TRBD1	CASSPQTGGNTEAFF	TGTGCCAGCTCACCACAAACAGGGGGGAACACTGAAGCTTTCTTT
TRBV5-8	.	TRBJ1-5	.	CASKKLGVPDDQPQHF	TGTGCCAGCAAAAAGCTTGGAGTCCCAGACGATCAGCCCCAGCATTTT
TRBV14	.	TRBJ1-4	.	CASSLTRGRLNEKLFF	TGTGCCAGCAGCCTCACCAGGGGTCGGCTCAATGAAAAACTGTTTTTT
TRBV27	.	TRBJ2-7	TRBD1	CASSTPGQATYEQYF	TGTGCCAGCAGTACTCCGGGACAGGCGACTTACGAGCAGTACTTC
TRBV5-5	.	TRBJ1-3	TRBD1	CASSLGQLNTIYF	TGTGCCAGCAGCCTGGGACAGCTAAACACCATATATTTT
TRBV2	.	TRBJ2-3	.	CASSVGGGGTDTQYF	TGTGCCAGCAGTGTAGGAGGGGGGGGCACAGATACGCAGTATTTT
TRBV28	.	TRBJ1-5	TRBD1	CASSLEGQGVSNQPQHF	TGTGCCAGCAGTTTGGAAGGACAGGGGGTGTCAAATCAGCCCCAGCATTTT
TRBV4-1	once	TRBJ2-3	TRBD2	CASSWTSGDTQYF	TGCGCCAGCAGCTGGACTAGTGGGGATACGCAGTATTTT
TRBV5-1	.	TRBJ2-1	TRBD2	CASSLGLAGGDNEQFF	TGCGCCAGCAGCTTGGGCCTAGCGGGGGGGGACAATGAGCAGTTCTTC
TRBV7-9	.	TRBJ2-5	.	CASSPPDGGWRETQYF	TGTGCCAGCAGCCCACCGGACGGCGGATGGAGGGAGACCCAGTACTTC
TRBV2	.	TRBJ1-5	.	CASRLTESYNQPQHF	TGTGCCAGCAGGCTAACAGAGAGTTACAATCAGCCCCAGCATTTT
TRBV5-4	.	TRBJ1-1	.	CASRGIRERAFF	TGTGCCAGCCGAGGGATCCGGGAAAGAGCTTTCTTT
TRBV6-5	.	TRBJ1-6	.	CASSRTERDSPLHF	TGTGCCAGCAGCCGGACTGAAAGAGATTCACCCCTCCACTTT
TRBV9	.	TRBJ2-7	.	CASSPAVRGSSYEQYF	TGTGCCAGCAGCCCCGCCGTTCGGGGGAGCTCCTACGAGCAGTACTTC
TRBV5-6	.	TRBJ2-4	TRBD2	CASSNRLAGEAKNIQYF	TGTGCCAGCAGCAATCGACTAGCGGGGGAAGCCAAAAACATTCAGTACTTC
TRBV29-1	.	TRBJ2-3	TRBD2	CSVEGSGGARGFLTDTQYF	TGCAGCGTTGAGGGCAGCGGGGGGGCCAGGGGCTTTCTCACAGATACGCAGTATTTT
TRBV14	.	TRBJ1-2	TRBD1	CASSRTLGQGHYGYTF	TGTGCCAGCAGCCGCACGTTAGGACAGGGCCACTATGGCTACACCTTC
TRBV7-9	few	TRBJ1-4	TRBD1	CASSSGTGRFGNEKLFF	TGTGCCAGCAGCTCCGGGACAGGGCGGTTTGGTAATGAAAAACTGTTTTTT
TRBV6-6	few	TRBJ2-5	.	CASRASLVRGQETQYF	TGTGCCAGCCGGGCCAGCCTGGTTAGGGGCCAAGAGACCCAGTACTTC
TRBV2	.	TRBJ1-1	.	CASSVFSRDSGVTFLNTEAFF	TGTGCCAGCAGTGTTTTCAGCAGGGACTCGGGGGTTACTTTTTTGAACACTGAAGCTTTCTTT
TRBV2	.	TRBJ1-2	.	CARREGRAGYAF	TGTGCCAGGCGGGAGGGCAGGGCTGGCTACGCCTTC
TRBV4-1	.	TRBJ2-1	.	CASSQLSVGEQFF	TGCGCCAGCAGCCAACTTAGCGTGGGTGAGCAGTTCTTC
TRBV27	few	TRBJ2-7	TRBD1	CASSPRQGSYEQYF	TGTGCCAGCAGTCCCAGACAGGGCTCCTACGAGCAGTACTTC
TRBV19	few	TRBJ1-1	.	CASSRDTRNTEAFF	TGTGCCAGTAGCCGGGACACCAGGAACACTGAAGCTTTCTTT
TRBV7-9	.	TRBJ1-3	.	CASSLGTVNSGNTIYF	TGTGCCAGCAGCTTAGGGACAGTCAACTCTGGAAACACCATATATTTT
TRBV20-1	few	TRBJ1-1	.	CSAYRVVEAFF	TGCAGTGCTTACCGGGTCGTCGAAGCTTTCTTT
TRBV18	.	TRBJ2-1	.	CASSLQGNEQFF	TGTGCCAGCTCACTACAGGGCAATGAGCAGTTCTTC
TRBV7-8	.	TRBJ1-2	TRBD1	CASSSEGTALTGGYTF	TGTGCCAGCAGCTCTGAAGGGACAGCGCTCACCGGGGGCTACACCTTC
TRBV7-9	once	TRBJ2-7	TRBD1	CASRPWTGKSSYEQYF	TGTGCCAGCAGACCGTGGACAGGGAAGAGCTCCTACGAGCAGTACTTC
TRBV5-6	.	TRBJ1-2	TRBD1	CASSLGQGPWGYTF	TGTGCCAGCAGCTTGGGACAGGGGCCATGGGGCTACACCTTC
TRBV5-1	.	TRBJ1-2	.	CASRISPTEVTYTF	TGCGCCAGCAGGATCTCACCCACCGAGGTGACCTACACCTTC
TRBV19	few	TRBJ1-5	.	CASTTHWGQGGNQPQHF	TGTGCCAGTACCACCCACTGGGGGCAGGGTGGCAATCAGCCCCAGCATTTT
TRBV7-2	.	TRBJ2-2	TRBD1	CASSFAGTGGSGELFF	TGTGCCAGCAGCTTCGCCGGGACAGGGGGCTCCGGGGAGCTGTTTTTT
TRBV10-3	.	TRBJ1-2	.	CAIRGERGGGYTF	TGTGCCATCAGGGGGGAGCGAGGGGGTGGCTACACCTTC
TRBV7-9	.	TRBJ2-5	.	CASSRGDYQAETQYF	TGTGCCAGCAGCCGGGGTGATTATCAGGCGGAGACCCAGTACTTC
TRBV4-1	.	TRBJ2-5	.	CASSRRGRGGQGETQYF	TGCGCCAGCAGCCGAAGGGGGAGGGGTGGTCAAGGAGAGACCCAGTACTTC
TRBV20-1	.	TRBJ2-3	.	CSATSTHTQYF	TGCAGTGCTACTAGTACCCATACGCAGTATTTT